The T cell receptor (beta chain) described here comes from a study of blood T cell repertoires in COVID-19. Method: immunoSEQ multiplex PCR; TCRdb's copy keeps in-frame clones and lacks some. The sample holds roughly 500,000 clones, more than 75% seen once. Germline loops: CDR1 KGHDR, CDR2 SFDVKD. This CDR3 is built from 20 residues. Trimming removed 4 bases from V and 7 bases from J, with 31 bases in between. This clone showed up just once. The sequenced sample was PBMCs or T cells enriched from blood (not recorded which). This chain links TRBV24-1 with TRBJ2-1; D is possibly TRBD2 (6 bases). This receptor was taken from a woman aged 40 to 49 who had recovered from COVID-19. CDR3 in amino acids: CATSEVAGGSGDINQNEQFF. DNA for the CDR3: TGTGCCACCAGTGAAGTCGCGGGCGGTAGCGGAGACATCAATCAAAATGAGCAGTTCTTC.